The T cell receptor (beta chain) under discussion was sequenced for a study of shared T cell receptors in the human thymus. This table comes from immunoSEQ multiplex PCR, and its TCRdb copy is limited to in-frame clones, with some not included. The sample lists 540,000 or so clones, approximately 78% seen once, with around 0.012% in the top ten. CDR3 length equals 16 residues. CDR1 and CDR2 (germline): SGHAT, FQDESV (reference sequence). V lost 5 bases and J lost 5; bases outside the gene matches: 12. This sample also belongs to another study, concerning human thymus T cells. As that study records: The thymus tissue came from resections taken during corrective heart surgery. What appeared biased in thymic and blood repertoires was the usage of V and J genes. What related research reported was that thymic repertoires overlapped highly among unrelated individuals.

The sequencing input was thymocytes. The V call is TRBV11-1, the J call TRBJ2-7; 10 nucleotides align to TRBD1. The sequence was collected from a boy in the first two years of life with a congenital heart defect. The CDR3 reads CASSHDPGQGTHEQYF. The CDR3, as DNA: TGTGCCAGCAGCCATGACCCGGGACAGGGGACCCACGAGCAGTACTTC.